One and the same sample provided the 9 T cell receptor beta chains below, sequenced in a study of blood T cell repertoires in COVID-19. Clones were sequenced by immunoSEQ multiplex PCR, and TCRdb holds only the in-frame ones, with some missing. The sample yields fewer than 400,000 clones, over 75% seen once. Sequenced material: PBMCs or T cells enriched from blood (not recorded which). The receptor source for this set is a man aged 30 to 45 who had recovered from COVID-19.

V is TRBV10-3 and J is TRBJ1-5; D gene uncertain. The germline gives CDR1 ENHRY, CDR2 SYGVKD. The germline V and J ends were trimmed by 2 bases and 2 bases, with 7 bases remaining between them. The CDR3 is made up of 14 amino acids. The CDR3: CAISETQGNQPQHF. Here the CDR3 DNA reads TGTGCCATCAGTGAGACCCAGGGCAATCAGCCCCAGCATTTT.

This chain links TRBV19 with TRBJ2-7, with TRBD1 identical over 10 bases. The CDR3 is made up of 17 amino acids. With 8 bases clipped from V and 0 bases from J, the junction kept 13 bases outside the gene matches. Looked up from germline, CDR1 is LNHDA and CDR2 is SQIVND (reference sequence). The CDR3 sequence: CASFTPPGQGTSYEQYF. CDR3 nucleotide sequence: TGTGCCAGTTTCACCCCCCCGGGACAGGGGACCTCCTACGAGCAGTACTTC.

The genes are TRBV5-1 and TRBJ2-7; 9 bases match TRBD1. The CDR3 has 14 amino acids. The germline V gene has CDR1 SGHRS and CDR2 YFSETQ. Trimming at V came to 4 bases and at J to 3 bases, leaving 5 bases not matched to a gene. The CDR3 sequence is CASSPDRGHYEQYF. In DNA, the CDR3 is TGCGCCAGCAGCCCGGACAGGGGCCACTACGAGCAGTACTTC.

This rearrangement joins TRBV2 to TRBJ2-4; TRBD1 matches 9 bases. This CDR3 contains 13 residues. With 3 bases clipped from V and 6 bases from J, the junction kept 0 bases outside the gene matches. The germline V gene has CDR1 SNHLY and CDR2 FYNNEI. CDR3 sequence: CASSEDRGNIQYF. DNA for the CDR3: TGTGCCAGCAGTGAGGACAGGGGAAACATTCAGTACTTC.

This clone occurred a few times. The chain carries TRBV18 and TRBJ1-1; maybe TRBD1 (5 bases). V was trimmed by 0 bases and J by 8 bases, leaving 7 bases between them. The CDR3 runs 12 residues. Germline values: CDR1 KGHSH, CDR2 LQKENI. CDR3 DNA: TGTGCCAGCTCACCACCGGCAGGGGAAGCTTTCTTT. Protein: CASSPPAGEAFF.

Only one count was recorded for this clone. The rearrangement uses TRBV2 and TRBJ1-1; TRBD1 matches at 7 bases. V dropped 2 bases and J dropped 4; count of bases not matched to a gene: 1. Germline-derived CDR1 and CDR2 are SNHLY and FYNNEI. The CDR3 loop spans 13 amino acids. This CDR3 reads CASSEPGGTEAFF. In nucleotides, the CDR3 is TGTGCCAGCAGTGAACCAGGGGGCACTGAAGCTTTCTTT.

In this sample, this clone turned up a few times. J is TRBJ1-2 and V is TRBV5-1; 8 bases map to TRBD1. V trimming: 3 bases; J trimming: 6 bases; junction bases outside the gene matches: 1. The CDR3 loop spans 12 amino acids. Germline CDR1 reads SGHRS; CDR2 reads YFSETQ. The DNA for the CDR3 is TGCGCCAGCAGCTGGGGACAGGATGGCTACACCTTC. It encodes CASSWGQDGYTF. Variable domain in full (rest from reference TRBV5-1 and TRBJ1-2): KAGVTQTPRYLIKTRGQQVTLSCSPISGHRSVSWYQQTPGQGLQFLFEYFSETQRNKGNFPGRFSGRQFSNSRSEMNVSTLELGDSALYLCASSWGQDGYTFGSGTRLTVV.

The chain employs TRBV24-1 and TRBJ2-1; 11 bases map to TRBD2. Germline CDR1 KGHDR, CDR2 SFDVKD. With 4 bases clipped from V and 10 bases from J, the junction kept 11 bases outside the gene matches. The CDR3 loop spans 16 amino acids. This chain's CDR3 is CATSEALAGALQEQFF. CDR3 DNA sequence: TGTGCCACCAGTGAAGCACTAGCGGGGGCACTCCAAGAGCAGTTCTTC.

The chain employs TRBV6-1 and TRBJ2-7; 8 positions match TRBD1. The CDR3 is 16 residues long. In germline, CDR1 is MNHNS, CDR2 SASEGT. The V gene end was trimmed by 4 bases and the J gene end by 1 base; junction bases not matched to a gene: 9. The CDR3 is CASSAPRTGLSYEQYF. CDR3 DNA: TGTGCCAGCAGTGCCCCACGGACAGGGCTTTCCTACGAGCAGTACTTC.